Many counts were recorded for the clone carrying this T cell receptor beta chain. The antigen is not known. This sample was included in a study of T cells in Graves' hyperthyroidism and ophthalmopathy. The study, taken as a whole, reports: Also found in blood were most expanded thyroid clonotypes above 0.001.

Germline V gives CDR1 MDHEN, CDR2 SYDVKM. This CDR3 comprises 14 residues. V lost 2 bases, J lost 5 bases, and 9 bases lay in between. TCR beta CDR3 region amplification was performed from RNA transcripts. In the first-round RT-PCR of the TCR CDR3, the HTBI primer set was used. TCRdb re-called the multiplex PCR reads with MiXCR, one entry per CDR3 protein. Among around 340,000 distinct CDR3 sequences, under 25% were seen once, and the ten largest hold about 50%. This TCR came from a woman between 50 and 59 years old with Graves' hyperthyroidism. The chain is built from TRBV28 and TRBJ1-4; D gene uncertain. What was sequenced was blood. CDR3 amino acids: CASSLGGINEKLFF. CDR3 DNA sequence: TGTGCCAGCAGTTTAGGAGGGATCAATGAAAAACTGTTTTTT.